This TCR beta chain was captured by sequencing in a study of metastatic and nonmetastatic thyroid tumors. Study-wide background: Blood and tumor or nodule tissue repertoires from malignant and benign thyroid patients were compared.

Nobody among the patients had been given any treatment before thyroid surgery. MiXCR re-clonotyped the PCR reads for TCRdb. The table includes around 30,000 clones, 14% to 15% detected once. This clone has a count of ten or more. From germline, CDR1 is MNHEY and CDR2 SMNVEV (reference sequence). This CDR3 contains 12 residues. Trimming pared 8 bases from V and 3 bases from J, leaving 8 bases between. The sequence derives from a male donor with papillary thyroid cancer or a benign thyroid nodule (not recorded which). Some clones in this sample may be carry-over from other donors' samples. This rearrangement joins TRBV27 to TRBJ1-5, with no clear D. Sequenced: blood. The CDR3, as DNA: TGTGCCAGCTGGAGGGCCAATCAGCCCCAGCATTTT. This encodes CASWRANQPQHF.